What follows are 24 T cell receptor beta chains derived from one specimen sequenced in a study of regulatory T cells in long-lasting Graves disease. Sequencing libraries for TCR beta were prepared with iRepertoire HTBI primers and Arm-PCR of CDR3 regions. TCRdb re-called the multiplex PCR reads through MiXCR, storing one row per CDR3 protein. The data show 500,000 or so distinct CDR3 sequences, with 15% to 20% seen just once and 9.5% to 15% held by the top ten. Described time point: newly diagnosed GD, antithyroid drugs for less than 3 months. From PBMCs, RNA was extracted and then used to make the TCR library. The sample was also reused in another study, on T cells in Graves' hyperthyroidism and ophthalmopathy.

This sample comprised peripheral blood mononuclear cells (PBMCs), obtained at new diagnosis, from a patient treated with antithyroid drugs. These receptors came from a man aged 35 to 55 with Graves disease.

This rearrangement joins TRBV9 to TRBJ2-3, with 9 bases matching TRBD1. The CDR3 length is 17 residues. Unmatched junction bases numbered 11, after V lost 0 bases and J lost 6 bases. The germline CDR1 and CDR2 sequences are SGDLS and YYNGEE. CDR3 loop: CASSVAPGQGSWDTQYF. In DNA form, the CDR3 reads TGTGCCAGCAGCGTAGCTCCGGGACAGGGTTCGTGGGATACGCAGTATTTT.

At least ten counts were recorded for this clonotype. The rearrangement links TRBV3-1 to TRBJ1-5; D is undetermined. V gave up 2 bases and J gave up 5 bases, with 10 bases separating them. Looked up from germline, CDR1 is LGHDT and CDR2 is YNNKEL (reference sequence). The CDR3 runs to 14 residues. The CDR3 DNA is TGTGCCAGCAGCCAAAACGCGGGCGATCAGCCCCAGCATTTT. It yields the protein CASSQNAGDQPQHF. The full variable domain, with the rest looked up from reference TRBV3-1 and TRBJ1-5, is DTAVSQTPKYLVTQMGNDKSIKCEQNLGHDTMYWYKQDSKKFLKIMFSYNNKELIINETVPNRFSPKSPDKAHLNLHINSLELGDSAVYFCASSQNAGDQPQHFGDGTRLSIL.

This clonotype has more than one count but fewer than ten. V is TRBV30 and J is TRBJ2-4, with 10 bases identical to TRBD2. The CDR3 spans 18 residues. The germline V gene has CDR1 GTSNPN and CDR2 SVGIG (reference sequence). V lost 2 bases, J lost 0 bases, and 10 bases stayed unmatched. For the CDR3, the DNA is TGTGCCTGGAGTCTATCCTTTAGCGGGGGGTTAGCCAAAAACATTCAGTACTTC. This encodes CAWSLSFSGGLAKNIQYF.

This clonotype was seen more than once but under ten times. The gene calls are TRBV11-2 and TRBJ1-2; the D gene is possibly TRBD1 (6 bases). This CDR3 has 14 residues. CDR1 SGHAT and CDR2 FQNNGV come from the germline V gene. V lost 1 base to trimming and J lost 2 bases, with 8 bases between them. The CDR3 DNA reads TGTGCCAGCAGCTTAGGGAGGGGGAACTATGGCTACACCTTC. This encodes CASSLGRGNYGYTF.

This clonotype was seen repeatedly, ten times or more. Compared with germline, one end of the junction differs, possibly owing to a read error. The rearrangement links TRBV2 to TRBJ2-1; a possible D gene is TRBD2 (6 bases). Per the germline V gene, CDR1 is SNHLY and CDR2 is FYNNEI. The CDR3 consists of 16 residues. DNA of the CDR3: TGTGCCAGCAGTCAAGCCGGGAGAGGCTCCTACAATGAGCAGTTCTTC. As protein: CASSQAGRGSYNEQFF.

This clonotype was counted only a few times. This chain links TRBV7-9 with TRBJ2-3; a weak D match, TRBD2 (5 bases). V lost 1 base and J 5 bases, leaving 7 bases between the germline ends. This CDR3 is 13 amino acids long. CDR1 SEHNR and CDR2 FQNEAQ come from the germline V gene (reference sequence). The CDR3 coding sequence is TGTGCCAGCAGCTTAGGGGGAGAAGATACGCAGTATTTT. Protein sequence: CASSLGGEDTQYF.

The chain joins TRBV24-1 to TRBJ1-5; a possible D gene is TRBD1 (6 bases). Trimming took 0 bases from V and 4 from J, leaving 15 bases between them. Germline CDR1 reads KGHDR; CDR2 reads SFDVKD. This CDR3 is built from 17 residues. CDR3 sequence: CATSDLGGQGTNQPQHF. The CDR3 nucleotides read TGTGCCACCAGTGATTTGGGGGGGCAGGGGACAAATCAGCCCCAGCATTTT.

About this clonotype: Possible read error: a much larger clone is one base away. The rearrangement joins TRBV5-4 to TRBJ2-7; D might be TRBD1 (5 bases). The length of the CDR3 is 14 residues. The germline gives CDR1 SGHNT, CDR2 YYREEE (reference sequence). The CDR3 loop is CASGLRTRSYEQYF. Written as DNA, the CDR3 is TGTGCCAGCGGCTTACGGACACGTTCCTACGAGCAGTACTTC.

This clonotype has at least ten counts. V is TRBV5-1 and J is TRBJ2-3; 13 positions match TRBD2. Per the germline V gene, CDR1 is SGHRS and CDR2 is YFSETQ. V gave up 7 bases and J gave up 6 bases; unmatched junction bases: 8. This CDR3 spans 15 amino acids. The CDR3 sequence is CASQPLAGGPDTQYF. For the CDR3, the DNA is TGCGCCAGCCAGCCACTAGCGGGAGGGCCGGATACGCAGTATTTT.

With respect to this clonotype: A read error may explain this, as a much larger clone is one base away. The rearrangement uses TRBV29-1 and TRBJ2-1, with D perhaps matching TRBD1 or TRBD2 (5 bases each). Trimming left V 1 base short and J 13 bases short, with 14 bases between. There are 12 residues in the CDR3. Germline CDR1 SQVTM, CDR2 ANQGSEA. This chain's CDR3 is CSVEAPEGTQFF. DNA for the CDR3: TGCAGCGTTGAAGCTCCAGAGGGGACCCAGTTCTTC.

As concerns this clonotype: A read error is possible here, since a much larger clone lies one base away. The chain uses TRBV5-1 and TRBJ2-5; TRBD2 is a possible D gene (6 bases). CDR1 is SGHRS and CDR2 is YFSETQ in the germline V gene. The CDR3 covers 14 residues. The ends were cut back, 1 base at V and 4 bases at J, with 11 bases in the middle. CDR3 residues: CASSLCGMRETQYF. Here the CDR3 DNA reads TGCGCCAGCAGCTTGTGCGGGATGCGAGAGACCCAGTACTTC.

Turning to this clonotype: A read error may explain this, as a much larger clone is one base away. The chain recombines TRBV5-1 with TRBJ2-7, with D perhaps TRBD2 (5 bases). CDR3 length: 14 residues. The V end was cut by 0 bases, the J end by 3 bases, with 10 bases between. Germline CDR1 and CDR2: SGHRS and YFSETQ. The CDR3 sequence: CASSLARGFYEQYF. CDR3 nucleotide sequence: TGCGCCAGCAGCTTGGCGCGCGGGTTCTACGAGCAGTACTTC.

Turning to this clonotype: One end of the junction is discordant with germline, which a read error may explain. The chain is built from TRBV3-1 and TRBJ1-5; D not certain. This CDR3 is built from 13 residues. From germline, CDR1 is LGHDT and CDR2 YNNKEL (reference sequence). The CDR3 protein is CVSSQDQFLPQHF. As DNA, the CDR3 is TGTGTCAGCAGCCAAGACCAGTTCTTGCCCCAGCATTTT.

As for this clonotype: A much more abundant neighbour one base away suggests this may be a read error. The V gene is TRBV12-3 or TRBV12-4, the J gene TRBJ1-1, with 10 bases fitting TRBD1. Unmatched junction bases numbered 6, after V lost 2 bases and J lost 0 bases. The length of the CDR3 is 17 residues. The CDR3 here is CASSLRDRGTLNTEAFF. CDR3 nucleotides: TGTGCCAGCAGTTTAAGGGACAGGGGAACGTTGAACACTGAAGCTTTCTTT.

The V and J genes are TRBV28 and TRBJ2-5; 7 positions match TRBD1. J lost 2 bases, V lost 4 bases, and 4 bases had no gene match. The CDR3 is made up of 14 amino acids. Germline values: CDR1 MDHEN, CDR2 SYDVKM. The CDR3 is CASSSWDSQETQYF. The DNA for the CDR3 is TGTGCCAGCAGTTCCTGGGACAGTCAAGAGACCCAGTACTTC.

This clonotype was recorded a few times. The chain employs TRBV6-5 and TRBJ2-7, with D maybe TRBD1 (5 bases). This CDR3 contains 14 residues. V was shortened by 4 bases and J by 0 bases, with 10 bases between the two germline ends. The germline V gene encodes CDR1 MNHEY and CDR2 SVGAGI. This CDR3 is CASSSTASSYEQYF. CDR3 sequence (DNA): TGTGCCAGCAGTTCGACAGCTAGCTCCTACGAGCAGTACTTC.

The chain combines TRBV5-1 with TRBJ1-1; 9 bases line up with TRBD1. The CDR3 is 15 residues long. CDR1 is SGHRS, CDR2 YFSETQ, per germline. V lost 0 bases to trimming and J lost 9 bases; unmatched junction nucleotides: 9. The CDR3 here is CASSLEGGQGRQAFF. The CDR3 DNA is TGCGCCAGCAGCTTGGAAGGCGGACAGGGGAGACAAGCTTTCTTT. The variable domain in full, completed from reference TRBV5-1 and TRBJ1-1, reads KAGVTQTPRYLIKTRGQQVTLSCSPISGHRSVSWYQQTPGQGLQFLFEYFSETQRNKGNFPGRFSGRQFSNSRSEMNVSTLELGDSALYLCASSLEGGQGRQAFFGQGTRLTVV.

This clonotype was recorded only once. The V gene is TRBV19, the J gene TRBJ2-7; tentatively, D is TRBD1 (6 bases). The V end lost 6 bases, the J end lost 7 bases, and 19 bases lay between the germline ends. The CDR3 is 14 residues long. Germline V gives CDR1 LNHDA, CDR2 SQIVND (reference sequence). The CDR3 DNA reads as TGTGCCAGTAGCGGACAGCCTAACACGGGAGAGCAGTACTTC. Its translation: CASSGQPNTGEQYF.

The table lists this clonotype with a few counts. V gene TRBV18 combines with J gene TRBJ2-1; 8 bases are shared with TRBD1. Losses at the gene ends were 5 bases for V and 6 bases for J; bases not matched to a gene: 9. This CDR3 contains 15 residues. Germline values: CDR1 KGHSH, CDR2 LQKENI. This CDR3 reads CASSVSTGEINEQFF. CDR3 bases: TGTGCCAGCTCAGTCTCGACAGGGGAAATCAATGAGCAGTTCTTC.

This clonotype was found a few times. J is TRBJ1-5 and V is TRBV7-2, with D unresolved. The V end was cut by 2 bases, the J end by 6 bases, with 8 bases between. CDR3 length equals 13 residues. The V gene's germline CDR1 is SGHTA and CDR2 FQGNSA. CDR3 residues: CASSLRFGQPQHF. CDR3 DNA sequence: TGTGCCAGCAGCTTAAGGTTCGGTCAGCCCCAGCATTTT.

This clonotype was seen repeatedly, ten times or more. V usage is TRBV27 and J usage is TRBJ1-1; D remains ambiguous. CDR1 is MNHEY, CDR2 SMNVEV, per germline (reference sequence). CDR3 length: 14 residues. Trimming took off 0 bases at V and 1 base at J, with 6 bases between the two ends. Here the CDR3 reads CASSLSYGNTEAFF. CDR3 nucleotides: TGTGCCAGCAGTTTATCGTACGGGAACACTGAAGCTTTCTTT.

This clonotype showed up just once. The chain recombines TRBV7-9 with TRBJ1-6; 12 nucleotides align to TRBD1. This CDR3 contains 16 residues. J gave up 10 bases and V 5 bases, and 9 bases lay outside the gene matches. The germline gives CDR1 SEHNR, CDR2 FQNEAQ (reference sequence). The CDR3 sequence: CASSLPGQGARSPLHF. The CDR3 region has the DNA TGTGCCAGCAGCCTACCGGGACAGGGGGCGCGGTCACCCCTCCACTTT.

This clonotype was observed at least ten times. This sequence joins TRBV12-3 or TRBV12-4 and TRBJ2-2; D ambiguous. The length of the CDR3 is 12 residues. Trimming shortened V by 4 bases and J by 7 bases, and 7 bases separated the two germline ends. CDR3 sequence: CASSYGSGELFF. CDR3 nucleotides: TGTGCCAGCAGTTACGGTAGCGGGGAGCTGTTTTTT.

V usage is TRBV19 and J usage is TRBJ2-7; D is perhaps TRBD2 (6 bases). Germline lookup yields CDR1 LNHDA and CDR2 SQIVND (reference sequence). CDR3 length equals 15 residues. V was clipped by 5 bases and J by 0 bases, with 14 bases between them. The DNA of the CDR3 is TGTGCCAGTAGTGAAGAGGAGGGGTCCTCCTACGAGCAGTACTTC. This sequence encodes CASSEEEGSSYEQYF. The variable domain in full, with the rest retrieved from reference TRBV19 and TRBJ2-7, is DGGITQSPKYLFRKEGQNVTLSCEQNLNHDAMYWYRQDPGQGLRLIYYSQIVNDFQKGDIAEGYSVSREKKESFPLTVTSAQKNPTAFYLCASSEEEGSSYEQYFGPGTRLTVT.